This T cell receptor beta chain was sequenced in a study of shared clonotypes between healthy human individuals. Profiled with immunoSEQ multiplex PCR; TCRdb holds only in-frame clones, not every one. The sample consists of roughly 2.1 million clones, just over 90% of them appearing once. Naive CD8 cells lacked CD45RO, underwent positive selection for CCR7 and left out terminally differentiated effector memory CD45RA+ cells. Source material: naive CD8+ T cells from PBMCs. The source of this sequence is a man aged 18 to 29 in good health. Some clones in this sample may be carry-over from other donors' samples.

The CDR3 sequence: CAWSHGADGYTF. Written as DNA, the CDR3 is TGTGCCTGGAGTCATGGGGCCGATGGCTACACCTTC. V and J are TRBV30 and TRBJ1-2, with D perhaps TRBD1 (5 bases). Germline V gives CDR1 GTSNPN, CDR2 SVGIG (reference sequence). V was cut by 2 bases and J by 6 bases, with 10 bases left in between. The CDR3 consists of 12 residues. Together with reference TRBV30 and TRBJ1-2, the CDR3 gives the full variable domain: SQTIHQWPATLVQPVGSPLSLECTVEGTSNPNLYWYRQAAGRGLQLLFYSVGIGQISSEVPQNLSASRPQDRQFILSSKKLLLSDSGFYLCAWSHGADGYTFGSGTRLTVV.